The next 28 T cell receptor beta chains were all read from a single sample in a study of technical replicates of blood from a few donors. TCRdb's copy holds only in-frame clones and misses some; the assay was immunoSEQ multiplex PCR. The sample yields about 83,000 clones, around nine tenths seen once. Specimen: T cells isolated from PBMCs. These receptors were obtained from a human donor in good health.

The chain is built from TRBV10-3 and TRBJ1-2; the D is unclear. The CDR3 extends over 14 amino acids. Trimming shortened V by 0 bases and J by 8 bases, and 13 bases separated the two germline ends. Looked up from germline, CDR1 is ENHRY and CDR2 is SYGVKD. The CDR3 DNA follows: TGTGCCATCAGTGAGTCGAAGTCAGTACGCGGCTACACCTTC. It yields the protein CAISESKSVRGYTF.

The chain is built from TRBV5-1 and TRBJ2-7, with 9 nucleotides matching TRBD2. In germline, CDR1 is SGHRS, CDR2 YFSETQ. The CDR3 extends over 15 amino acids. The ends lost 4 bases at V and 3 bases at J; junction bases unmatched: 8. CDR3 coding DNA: TGCGCCAGCAGCCCGGCTAGCGGGAAGAACTACGAGCAGTACTTC. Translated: CASSPASGKNYEQYF.

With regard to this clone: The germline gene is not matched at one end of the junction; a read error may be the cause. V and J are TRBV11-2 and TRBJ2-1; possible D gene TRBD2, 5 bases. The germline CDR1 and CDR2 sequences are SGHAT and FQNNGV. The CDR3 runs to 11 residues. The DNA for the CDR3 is TGTGCCAGCAGTTTAGACGGAGGCTGGTTCTTC. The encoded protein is CASSLDGGWFF.

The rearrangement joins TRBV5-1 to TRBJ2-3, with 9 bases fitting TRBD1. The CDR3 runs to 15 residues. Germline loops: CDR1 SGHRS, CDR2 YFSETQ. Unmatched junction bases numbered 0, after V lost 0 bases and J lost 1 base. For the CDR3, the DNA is TGCGCCAGCAGCTTGGGGACAGGGGGCACAGATACGCAGTATTTT. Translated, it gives CASSLGTGGTDTQYF.

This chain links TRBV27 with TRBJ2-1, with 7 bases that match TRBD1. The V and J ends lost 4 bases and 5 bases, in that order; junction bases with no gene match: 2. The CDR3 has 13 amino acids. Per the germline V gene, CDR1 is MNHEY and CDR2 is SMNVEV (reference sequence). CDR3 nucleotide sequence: TGTGCCAGCAGTTGGGGACAGAACAATGAGCAGTTCTTC. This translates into CASSWGQNNEQFF.

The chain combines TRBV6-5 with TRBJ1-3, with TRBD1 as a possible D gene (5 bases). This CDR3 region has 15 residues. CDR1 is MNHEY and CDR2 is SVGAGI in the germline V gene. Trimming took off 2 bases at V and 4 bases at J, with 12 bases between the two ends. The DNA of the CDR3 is TGTGCCAGCAGTTACGAGGGACTTAGCGGAAACACCATATATTTT. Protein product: CASSYEGLSGNTIYF.

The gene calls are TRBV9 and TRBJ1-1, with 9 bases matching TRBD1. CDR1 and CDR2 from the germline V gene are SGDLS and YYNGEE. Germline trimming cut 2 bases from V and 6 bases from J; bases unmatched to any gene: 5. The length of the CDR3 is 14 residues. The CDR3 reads CASSVLGTGPEAFF. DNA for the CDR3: TGTGCCAGCAGCGTGCTAGGGACAGGGCCTGAAGCTTTCTTT.

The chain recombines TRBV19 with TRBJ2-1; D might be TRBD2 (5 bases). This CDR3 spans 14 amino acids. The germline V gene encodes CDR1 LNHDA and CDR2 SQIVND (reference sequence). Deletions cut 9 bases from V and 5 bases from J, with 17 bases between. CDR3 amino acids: CASRYSDIDNEQFF. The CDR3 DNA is TGTGCCAGCAGATATAGCGATATTGACAATGAGCAGTTCTTC.

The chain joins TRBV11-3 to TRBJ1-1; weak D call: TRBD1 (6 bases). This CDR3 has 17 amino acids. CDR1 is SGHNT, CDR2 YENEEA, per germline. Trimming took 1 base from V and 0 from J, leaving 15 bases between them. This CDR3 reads CASSLASLDRLNTEAFF. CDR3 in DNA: TGTGCCAGCAGCTTAGCATCGTTGGACAGATTGAACACTGAAGCTTTCTTT.

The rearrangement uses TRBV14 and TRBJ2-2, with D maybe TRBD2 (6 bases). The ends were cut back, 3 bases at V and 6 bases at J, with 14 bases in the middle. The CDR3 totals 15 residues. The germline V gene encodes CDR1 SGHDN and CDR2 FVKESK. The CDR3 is CASSHPGAYPGELFF. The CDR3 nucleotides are TGTGCCAGCAGCCATCCGGGAGCCTACCCCGGGGAGCTGTTTTTT. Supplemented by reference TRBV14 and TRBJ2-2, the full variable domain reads EAGVTQFPSHSVIEKGQTVTLRCDPISGHDNLYWYRRVMGKEIKFLLHFVKESKQDESGMPNNRFLAERTGGTYSTLKVQPAELEDSGVYFCASSHPGAYPGELFFGEGSRLTVL.

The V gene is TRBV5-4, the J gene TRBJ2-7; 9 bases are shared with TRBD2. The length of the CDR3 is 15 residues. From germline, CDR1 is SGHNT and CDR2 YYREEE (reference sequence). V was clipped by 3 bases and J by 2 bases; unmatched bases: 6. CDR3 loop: CASSSGTSSPYEQYF. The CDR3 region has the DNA TGTGCCAGCAGCTCGGGGACTAGCAGCCCCTACGAGCAGTACTTC.

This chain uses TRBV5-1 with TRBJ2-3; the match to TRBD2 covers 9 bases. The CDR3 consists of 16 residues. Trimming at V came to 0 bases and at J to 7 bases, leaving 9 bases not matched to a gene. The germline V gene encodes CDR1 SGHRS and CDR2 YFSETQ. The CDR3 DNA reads TGCGCCAGCAGCTTGGTGGCTAGCGGGGACGGGAATACGCAGTATTTT. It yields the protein CASSLVASGDGNTQYF.

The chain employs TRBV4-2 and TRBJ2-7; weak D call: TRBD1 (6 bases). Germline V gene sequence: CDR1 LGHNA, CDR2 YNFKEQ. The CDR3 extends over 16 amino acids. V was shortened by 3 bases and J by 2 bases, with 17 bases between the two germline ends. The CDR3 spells CASSQGHRATAYEQYF. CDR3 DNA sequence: TGTGCCAGCAGCCAGGGACACAGGGCTACCGCCTACGAGCAGTACTTC.

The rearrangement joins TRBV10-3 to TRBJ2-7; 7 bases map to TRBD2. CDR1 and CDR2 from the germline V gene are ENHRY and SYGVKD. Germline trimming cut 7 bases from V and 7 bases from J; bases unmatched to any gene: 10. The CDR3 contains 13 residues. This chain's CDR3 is CAITPRQGGEQYF. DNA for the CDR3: TGTGCCATCACACCCCGGCAGGGAGGGGAGCAGTACTTC.

CDR3 bases: TGTGCCAGCAGCTTGTTACAGGCCGTGAACACTGAAGCTTTCTTT. Translating gives CASSLLQAVNTEAFF. The J gene is TRBJ1-1, the V gene TRBV5-4, with D tentatively TRBD1 (5 bases). Trimming stripped 1 base from V and 0 bases from J, with 10 bases between. Per the germline V gene, CDR1 is SGHNT and CDR2 is YYREEE (reference sequence). The CDR3 runs to 15 residues.

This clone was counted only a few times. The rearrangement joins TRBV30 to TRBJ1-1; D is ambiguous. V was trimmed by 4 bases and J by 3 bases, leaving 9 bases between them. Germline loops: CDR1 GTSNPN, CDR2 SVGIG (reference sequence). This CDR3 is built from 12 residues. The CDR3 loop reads CAWMQVYTEAFF. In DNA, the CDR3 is TGTGCCTGGATGCAGGTCTACACTGAAGCTTTCTTT. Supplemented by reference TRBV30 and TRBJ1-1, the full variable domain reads SQTIHQWPATLVQPVGSPLSLECTVEGTSNPNLYWYRQAAGRGLQLLFYSVGIGQISSEVPQNLSASRPQDRQFILSSKKLLLSDSGFYLCAWMQVYTEAFFGQGTRLTVV.

CDR3 DNA sequence: TGTGCCAGCTCACCGTCAGCACTAGTCAATGAGCAGTTCTTC. This translates into CASSPSALVNEQFF. The chain joins TRBV18 to TRBJ2-1, with D tentatively TRBD2 (5 bases). V was cut by 3 bases and J by 6 bases, with 12 bases left in between. Germline V gene lookup returns CDR1 KGHSH and CDR2 LQKENI. The length of the CDR3 is 14 residues.

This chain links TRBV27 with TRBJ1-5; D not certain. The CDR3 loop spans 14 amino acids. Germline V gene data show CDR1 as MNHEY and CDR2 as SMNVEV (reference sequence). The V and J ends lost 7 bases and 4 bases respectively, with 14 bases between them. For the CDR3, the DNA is TGTGCCAGCACCCCGGGCCGCGGGAATCAGCCCCAGCATTTT. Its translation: CASTPGRGNQPQHF.

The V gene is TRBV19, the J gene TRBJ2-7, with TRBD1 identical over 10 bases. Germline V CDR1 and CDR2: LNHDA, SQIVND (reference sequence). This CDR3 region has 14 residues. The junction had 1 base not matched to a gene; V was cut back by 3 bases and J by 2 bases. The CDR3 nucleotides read TGTGCCAGTAGTATCGGGACAGGGGCCTACGAGCAGTACTTC. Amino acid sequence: CASSIGTGAYEQYF.

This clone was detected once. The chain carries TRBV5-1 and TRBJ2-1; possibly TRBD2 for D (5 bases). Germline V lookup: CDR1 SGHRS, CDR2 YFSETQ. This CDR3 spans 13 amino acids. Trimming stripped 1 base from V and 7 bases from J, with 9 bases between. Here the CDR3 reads CASSLFPGNEQFF. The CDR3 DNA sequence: TGCGCCAGCAGCTTGTTCCCGGGGAATGAGCAGTTCTTC.

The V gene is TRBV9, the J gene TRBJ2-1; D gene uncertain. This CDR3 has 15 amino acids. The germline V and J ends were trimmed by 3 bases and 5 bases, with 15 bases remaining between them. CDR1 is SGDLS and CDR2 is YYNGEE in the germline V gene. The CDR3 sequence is CASSGRMRKNNEQFF. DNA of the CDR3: TGTGCCAGCAGCGGTAGAATGCGGAAAAACAATGAGCAGTTCTTC.

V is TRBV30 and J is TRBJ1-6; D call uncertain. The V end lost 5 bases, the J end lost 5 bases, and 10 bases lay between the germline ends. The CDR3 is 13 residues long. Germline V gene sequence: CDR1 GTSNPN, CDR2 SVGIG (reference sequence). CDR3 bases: TGTGCCTGGGGCCAAACCCATAATTCACCCCTCCACTTT. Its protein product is CAWGQTHNSPLHF.

CDR3 protein: CAISRQESYEQYF. Written as DNA, the CDR3 is TGTGCCATCAGTCGACAGGAATCCTACGAGCAGTACTTC. The chain recombines TRBV10-3 with TRBJ2-7; tentative D call: TRBD1 (6 bases). CDR1 and CDR2 from the germline V gene are ENHRY and SYGVKD. The germline V and J ends were trimmed by 5 bases and 1 base, with 9 bases remaining between them. The CDR3 sequence is 13 residues long.

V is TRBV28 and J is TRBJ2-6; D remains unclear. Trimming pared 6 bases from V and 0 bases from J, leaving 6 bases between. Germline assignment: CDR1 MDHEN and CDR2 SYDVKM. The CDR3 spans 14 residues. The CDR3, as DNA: TGTGCCAGCAGGAGGAGCTCTGGGGCCAACGTCCTGACTTTC. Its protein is CASRRSSGANVLTF.

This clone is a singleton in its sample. CDR3 protein: CASSQIANYGYTF. CDR3 coding DNA: TGTGCCAGCAGCCAAATAGCCAACTATGGCTACACCTTC. The gene calls are TRBV14 and TRBJ1-2; no definite D call. In germline, CDR1 is SGHDN, CDR2 FVKESK. The length of the CDR3 is 13 residues. The germline V and J ends were trimmed by 2 bases and 2 bases, with 6 bases remaining between them. The full variable domain, its missing parts supplied by reference TRBV14 and TRBJ1-2, is EAGVTQFPSHSVIEKGQTVTLRCDPISGHDNLYWYRRVMGKEIKFLLHFVKESKQDESGMPNNRFLAERTGGTYSTLKVQPAELEDSGVYFCASSQIANYGYTFGSGTRLTVV.

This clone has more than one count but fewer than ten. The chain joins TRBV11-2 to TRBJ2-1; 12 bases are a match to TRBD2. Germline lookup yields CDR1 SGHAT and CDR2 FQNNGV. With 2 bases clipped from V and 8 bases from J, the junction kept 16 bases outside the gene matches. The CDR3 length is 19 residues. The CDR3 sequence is CASSLFTRRASGGAYEQFF. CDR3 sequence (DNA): TGTGCCAGCAGCTTATTTACCCGGCGGGCTAGCGGGGGGGCTTATGAGCAGTTCTTC.

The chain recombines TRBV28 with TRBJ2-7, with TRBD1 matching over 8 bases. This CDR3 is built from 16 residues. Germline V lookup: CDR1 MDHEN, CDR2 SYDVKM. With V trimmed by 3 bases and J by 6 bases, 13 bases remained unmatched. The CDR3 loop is CASSFVGQGLFAEQYF. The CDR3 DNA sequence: TGTGCCAGCAGTTTCGTAGGACAGGGCCTTTTTGCCGAGCAGTACTTC.

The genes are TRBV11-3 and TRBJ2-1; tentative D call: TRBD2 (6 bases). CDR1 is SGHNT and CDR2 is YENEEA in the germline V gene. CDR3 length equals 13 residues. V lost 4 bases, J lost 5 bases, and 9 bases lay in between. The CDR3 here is CASSSGLHNEQFF. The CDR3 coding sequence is TGTGCCAGCAGCTCGGGACTGCACAATGAGCAGTTCTTC.